The TCR beta chain under discussion was sequenced for a study of T-cell memory formation after mild COVID-19 (TCRdb year 2021). For the study in its entirety: TCR sequence clusters from the two donors were largely donor specific. In two donors, T-cell clones that expanded and contracted after mild COVID-19 were followed by sequencing TCRalpha and TCRbeta repertoires longitudinally. Two young, previously healthy adult volunteers, one female and one male, were included in the cohort. The full study reports these points: Some responding clones were found in pre-infection memory, which suggests that pre-existing cross-reactive memory T cells took part in the SARS-CoV-2 response. Contracting CD4+ clones were located mainly in the CM and EM memory subsets, whereas CD8+ clones were found to be enriched in EMRA. The study included only two mild cases, and larger cohorts that include severe cases with pre-infection samples were judged to be necessary. SARS-CoV-2 specificity was not confirmed for the second-wave clones peaking on day 37. Clones that contracted from day 15 to 85 showed balanced CD4/CD8 phenotypes, whereas a second wave of clones that expanded from day 15 to 37 leaned towards CD4+.

V is reduced by 7 bases and J by 5 bases, leaving a spacing of 5 bases between them. The CDR3 covers 11 residues, taking in both the cysteine and the phenylalanine. Only the CDR3 portion is preserved as DNA: 33 bases, with reading frame beginning at the first base. The germline V gene sets CDR1 to KGHDR and CDR2 to SFDVKD. Sequencing was carried out with an Illumina NovaSeq 6000. Using 5'RACE with constant-segment primers, TCRalpha and TCRbeta cDNA libraries were constructed, with sample barcodes and unique molecular identifiers added in the process. RNA was extracted from every sample with Trizol reagent. Amplification of the libraries took two PCR steps, and the second step added a second sample barcode plus Illumina TruSeq adapters. Libraries were sequenced on an Illumina NovaSeq with 2 x 150 bp paired-end reads. The source study handled its data this way. Reads were demultiplexed and collapsed into UMI-guided consensus sequences with migec v1.2.7. With mixcr v2.1.11, UMI consensuses were aligned to TRA and TRB V and J templates and assembled into clonotypes. A clonotype was counted as expanded or contracted only if both edgeR and NoisET called the change significant, with noise models trained on biological replicates. For edgeR calls, a false discovery rate-adjusted p below 0.01 and a log2 fold-change threshold of 1 were applied. As an exploratory analysis of dynamics, max-normalized trajectories of the 1000 most abundant clonotypes were examined by PCA with hierarchical clustering. Separately sequenced CD4+ and CD8+ repertoires were used to assign a CD4 or CD8 phenotype to each responding clone. TCRdb took the public reads, trimmed them with fastp at Q25, ran MiXCR for clone calling and kept in-frame beta chains. Here each entry gathers all rows of one CDR3 protein and keeps the most common genes and DNA. Here the V and J calls rest on TCRdb's processing, not on the authors' analysis. This sample comprises roughly 560,000 distinct CDR3 sequences, about a fifth of them detected only once. Around an eighth of the sample goes to the ten largest clones.

PBMCs were isolated by Ficoll-Paque density gradient centrifugation. This clonotype has only a few counts. Its antigen remains undetermined. Base qualities were left out, and no much larger clone turns up one base away. The sample was PBMCs or a T cell subset sorted from them (not recorded which). The V and J genes are TRBV24-1 and TRBJ2-1; no D gene call is confident. This clonotype was sampled from an adult woman who had mild COVID-19 (a few samples of this study predate the infection). The sample titles of this study are shuffled in the database, so cell type and time point are left out; the donor was told from shared clones. The DNA sequence is given as TGTGCCACCAGAACCAACAATGAGCAGTTCTTC. This codes for CATRTNNEQFF.